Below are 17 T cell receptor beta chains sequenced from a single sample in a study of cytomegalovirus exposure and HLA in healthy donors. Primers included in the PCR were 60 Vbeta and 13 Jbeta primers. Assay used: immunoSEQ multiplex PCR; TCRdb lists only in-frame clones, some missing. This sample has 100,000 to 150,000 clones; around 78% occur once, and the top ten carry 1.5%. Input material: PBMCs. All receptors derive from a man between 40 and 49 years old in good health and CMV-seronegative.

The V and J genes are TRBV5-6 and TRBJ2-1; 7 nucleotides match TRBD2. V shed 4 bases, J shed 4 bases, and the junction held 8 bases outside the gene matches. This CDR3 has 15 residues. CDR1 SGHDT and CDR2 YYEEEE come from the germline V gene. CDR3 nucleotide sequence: TGTGCCAGCAGCCCGACTAGCTTCGGGTACAATGAGCAGTTCTTC. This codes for CASSPTSFGYNEQFF.

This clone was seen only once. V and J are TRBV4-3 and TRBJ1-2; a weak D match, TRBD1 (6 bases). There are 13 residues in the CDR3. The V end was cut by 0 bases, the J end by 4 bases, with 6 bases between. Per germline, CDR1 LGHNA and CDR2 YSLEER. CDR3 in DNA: TGCGCCAGCAGCCAAGAGACAGGCTATGGCTACACCTTC. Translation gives CASSQETGYGYTF.

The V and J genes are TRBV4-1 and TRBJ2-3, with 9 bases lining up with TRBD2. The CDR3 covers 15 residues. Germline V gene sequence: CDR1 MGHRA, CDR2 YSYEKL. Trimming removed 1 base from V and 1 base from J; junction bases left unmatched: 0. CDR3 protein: CASSQGLAGTDTQYF. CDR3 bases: TGCGCCAGCAGCCAAGGACTAGCGGGCACAGATACGCAGTATTTT.

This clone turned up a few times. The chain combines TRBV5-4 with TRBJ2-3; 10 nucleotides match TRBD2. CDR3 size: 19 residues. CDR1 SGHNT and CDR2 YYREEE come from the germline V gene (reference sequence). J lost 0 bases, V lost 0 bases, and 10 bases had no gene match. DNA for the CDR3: TGTGCCAGCAGCTTGGGATGGCTAGCGGGGGATGCTAGCACAGATACGCAGTATTTT. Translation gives CASSLGWLAGDASTDTQYF.

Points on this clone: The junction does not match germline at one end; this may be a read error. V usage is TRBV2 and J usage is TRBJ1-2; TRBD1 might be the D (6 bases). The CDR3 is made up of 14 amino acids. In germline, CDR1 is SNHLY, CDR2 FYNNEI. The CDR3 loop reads CAGSDEGGPDGYTF. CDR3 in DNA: TGTGCCGGCAGTGACGAGGGGGGGCCCGATGGCTACACCTTC.

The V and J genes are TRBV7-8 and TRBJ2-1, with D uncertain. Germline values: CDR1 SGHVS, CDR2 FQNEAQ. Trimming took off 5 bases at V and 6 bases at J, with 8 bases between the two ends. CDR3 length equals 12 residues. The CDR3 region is CASSLYVNEQFF. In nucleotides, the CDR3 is TGTGCCAGCAGCCTCTATGTCAATGAGCAGTTCTTC.

DNA of the CDR3: TGTGCCAGCACCCCTACCCGGGACAACCACGAGCAGTACTTC. Protein sequence: CASTPTRDNHEQYF. This rearrangement joins TRBV28 to TRBJ2-7; perhaps TRBD1 as D (6 bases). From germline, CDR1 is MDHEN and CDR2 SYDVKM. V gave up 7 bases and J gave up 5 bases, with 18 bases separating them. The CDR3 is 14 residues long. Combining the CDR3 with reference TRBV28 and TRBJ2-7 gives the whole variable domain DVKVTQSSRYLVKRTGEKVFLECVQDMDHENMFWYRQDPGLGLRLIYFSYDVKMKEKGDIPEGYSVSREKKERFSLILESASTNQTSMYLCASTPTRDNHEQYFGPGTRLTVT.

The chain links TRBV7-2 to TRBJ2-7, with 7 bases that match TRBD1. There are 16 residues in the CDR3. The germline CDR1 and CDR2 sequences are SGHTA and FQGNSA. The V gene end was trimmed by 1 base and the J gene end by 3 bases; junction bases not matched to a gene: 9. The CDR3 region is CASSLGHWQGVYEQYF. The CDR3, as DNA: TGTGCCAGCAGCTTAGGTCACTGGCAGGGGGTCTACGAGCAGTACTTC.

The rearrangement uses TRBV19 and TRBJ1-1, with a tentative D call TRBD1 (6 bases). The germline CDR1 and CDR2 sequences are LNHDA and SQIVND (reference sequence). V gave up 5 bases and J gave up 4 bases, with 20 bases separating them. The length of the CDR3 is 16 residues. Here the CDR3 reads CASSRAGGAWATEAFF. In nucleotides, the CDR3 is TGTGCCAGTAGTCGGGCGGGGGGCGCTTGGGCCACTGAAGCTTTCTTT.

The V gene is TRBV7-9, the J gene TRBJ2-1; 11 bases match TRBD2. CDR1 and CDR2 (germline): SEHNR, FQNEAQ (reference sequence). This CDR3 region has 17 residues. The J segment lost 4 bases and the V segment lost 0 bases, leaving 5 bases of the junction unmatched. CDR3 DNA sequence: TGTGCCAGCAGCTTAGCGACGGCTAGCGGGAGGTACAATGAGCAGTTCTTC. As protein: CASSLATASGRYNEQFF.

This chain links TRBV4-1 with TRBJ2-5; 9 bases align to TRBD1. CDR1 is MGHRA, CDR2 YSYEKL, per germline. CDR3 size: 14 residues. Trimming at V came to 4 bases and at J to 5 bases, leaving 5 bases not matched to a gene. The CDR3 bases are TGCGCCAGCAGCCGGACAGGGGTTGGGGAGACCCAGTACTTC. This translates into CASSRTGVGETQYF.

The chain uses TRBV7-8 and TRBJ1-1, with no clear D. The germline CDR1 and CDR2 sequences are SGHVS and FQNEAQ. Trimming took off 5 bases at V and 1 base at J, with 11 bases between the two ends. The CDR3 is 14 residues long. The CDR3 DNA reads TGTGCCAGCAGCCTAAGAACGGGGAACACTGAAGCTTTCTTT. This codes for CASSLRTGNTEAFF.

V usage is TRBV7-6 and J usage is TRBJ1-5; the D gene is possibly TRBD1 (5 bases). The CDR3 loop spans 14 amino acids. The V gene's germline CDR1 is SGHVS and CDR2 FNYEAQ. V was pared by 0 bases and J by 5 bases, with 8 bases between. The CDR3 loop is CASSLAGADQPQHF. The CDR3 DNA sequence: TGTGCCAGCAGCTTAGCAGGGGCGGATCAGCCCCAGCATTTT.

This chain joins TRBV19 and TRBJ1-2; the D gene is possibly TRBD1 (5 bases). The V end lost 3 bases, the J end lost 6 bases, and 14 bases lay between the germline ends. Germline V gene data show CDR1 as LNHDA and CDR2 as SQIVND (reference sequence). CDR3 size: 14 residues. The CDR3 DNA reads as TGTGCCAGTAGTATGGGCAGGGTGTGGGATGGCTACACCTTC. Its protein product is CASSMGRVWDGYTF.

CDR3 region: CASSLGAGRGDEKLFF. The CDR3 DNA sequence: TGTGCCAGCAGCTTAGGCGCGGGGCGTGGGGATGAAAAACTGTTTTTT. V gene TRBV13 combines with J gene TRBJ1-4; TRBD1 is a possible D gene (5 bases). Trimming took off 0 bases at V and 6 bases at J, with 14 bases between the two ends. Germline loops: CDR1 PRHDT, CDR2 FYEKMQ (reference sequence). This CDR3 is built from 16 residues.

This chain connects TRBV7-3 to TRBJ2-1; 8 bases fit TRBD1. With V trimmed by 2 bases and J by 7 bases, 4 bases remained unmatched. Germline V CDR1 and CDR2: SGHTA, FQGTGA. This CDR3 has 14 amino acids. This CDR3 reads CASSLQGARNEQFF. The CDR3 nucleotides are TGTGCCAGCAGCTTACAGGGGGCGCGGAATGAGCAGTTCTTC. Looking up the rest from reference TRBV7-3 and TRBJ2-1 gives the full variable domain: GAGVSQTPSNKVTEKGKYVELRCDPISGHTALYWYRQSLGQGPEFLIYFQGTGAADDSGLPNDRFFAVRPEGSVSTLKIQRTERGDSAVYLCASSLQGARNEQFFGPGTRLTVL.

CDR3 sequence (DNA): TGTGCCAGCAGCGCACCTGTGATGAGTGGCTACACCTTC. It encodes CASSAPVMSGYTF. The chain joins TRBV5-4 to TRBJ1-2; no clear D. Trimming removed 4 bases at V and 7 bases at J, with 14 bases between. The CDR3 contains 13 residues. CDR1 SGHNT and CDR2 YYREEE come from the germline V gene (reference sequence).